These T cell receptor beta chains were read from a single sample in a study of blood T cell repertoires in COVID-19. Produced via immunoSEQ multiplex PCR; TCRdb's table is partial and in-frame only. This table holds 250,000 or so clones, about 80% found once. The sample comprised peripheral blood. The receptors here all came from a woman older than 75 with acute or convalescent COVID-19. The CDR3 runs from the conserved cysteine through the conserved F or W. Fields, in order: V gene, D gene, clone size, J gene, CDR3 DNA, CDR3 protein. D genes are given only for firm matches. Not every row has a clone size; where given, it reads once, few, many or a size class.

v_gene: TRBV24-1
d_gene: -
abundance: -
j_gene: TRBJ1-5
CDR3nt: TGTGCCACCAGCGCCTCCGGGGGGGGACGTGATCAGCCCCAGCATTTT
CDR3aa: CATSASGGGRDQPQHF

v_gene: TRBV5-4
d_gene: -
abundance: -
j_gene: TRBJ1-4
CDR3nt: TGTGCCAGCAGCTTCGGGGAGTTGGGTGAAAAACTGTTTTTT
CDR3aa: CASSFGELGEKLFF

v_gene: TRBV19
d_gene: TRBD1
abundance: -
j_gene: TRBJ1-6
CDR3nt: TGTGCCAGTAGGAGTACAGGGGTGCACTCACCCCTCCACTTT
CDR3aa: CASRSTGVHSPLHF

v_gene: TRBV7-2
d_gene: TRBD1
abundance: -
j_gene: TRBJ1-2
CDR3nt: TGTGCCAGCAGCTTAGTTAAAGCAGGGGGTATCGATGGCTACACCTTC
CDR3aa: CASSLVKAGGIDGYTF

v_gene: TRBV29-1
d_gene: -
abundance: -
j_gene: TRBJ1-1
CDR3nt: TGCAGCGTTGAAAGGGGTCGCGGTGGCACTGAAGCTTTCTTT
CDR3aa: CSVERGRGGTEAFF

v_gene: TRBV5-6
d_gene: -
abundance: -
j_gene: TRBJ1-4
CDR3nt: TGTGCCAGCAGCACCGGGATCACTAATGAAAAACTGTTTTTT
CDR3aa: CASSTGITNEKLFF

v_gene: TRBV6-2/TRBV6-3
d_gene: TRBD1
abundance: -
j_gene: TRBJ1-5
CDR3nt: TGTGCCAGCACCCCCGCGACAGGGCGCAATCAGCCCCAGCATTTT
CDR3aa: CASTPATGRNQPQHF

v_gene: TRBV7-9
d_gene: -
abundance: -
j_gene: TRBJ1-4
CDR3nt: TGTGCCAGCAGTTCACCACAGGGTACAAATGAAAAACTGTTTTTT
CDR3aa: CASSSPQGTNEKLFF

v_gene: TRBV19
d_gene: TRBD1
abundance: -
j_gene: TRBJ2-7
CDR3nt: TGTGCCAGTAGTATGGGACTCCTCCGGGACAGGACGACCTACGAGCAGTACTTC
CDR3aa: CASSMGLLRDRTTYEQYF

v_gene: TRBV4-1
d_gene: -
abundance: -
j_gene: TRBJ2-1
CDR3nt: TGCGCCAGCAGCCAAGCGGGGGGCTTACGTTACAATGAGCAGTTCTTC
CDR3aa: CASSQAGGLRYNEQFF

v_gene: TRBV6-1
d_gene: -
abundance: -
j_gene: TRBJ1-3
CDR3nt: TGTGCCAGCAGTCACGACATGATCTCTGGAAACACCATATATTTT
CDR3aa: CASSHDMISGNTIYF

v_gene: TRBV7-9
d_gene: TRBD1
abundance: -
j_gene: TRBJ2-7
CDR3nt: TGTGCCAGCAGCGAATCTAGGGACAGGGGATCCTACGAGCAGTACTTC
CDR3aa: CASSESRDRGSYEQYF

v_gene: TRBV7-9
d_gene: TRBD1
abundance: -
j_gene: TRBJ2-2
CDR3nt: TGTGCCAGCAGCCTGACAGGGGGGACCTACAAATCGAACACCGGGGAGCTGTTTTTT
CDR3aa: CASSLTGGTYKSNTGELFF

v_gene: TRBV19
d_gene: TRBD1
abundance: once
j_gene: TRBJ2-3
CDR3nt: TGTGCCAGTAGTATATGGGGACAGGGACCCACTAGCACAGATACGCAGTATTTT
CDR3aa: CASSIWGQGPTSTDTQYF

v_gene: TRBV29-1
d_gene: TRBD2
abundance: -
j_gene: TRBJ2-3
CDR3nt: TGCAGCGGTGTAGCGGGGACCACAGATACGCAGTATTTT
CDR3aa: CSGVAGTTDTQYF

v_gene: TRBV4-3
d_gene: -
abundance: -
j_gene: TRBJ2-1
CDR3nt: TGCGCCAGCAGCCAACCCTCCCGGAGGAATGAGCAGTTCTTC
CDR3aa: CASSQPSRRNEQFF

v_gene: TRBV24-1
d_gene: -
abundance: -
j_gene: TRBJ1-5
CDR3nt: TGTGCCACCAGTGACCCTACAGGGAATGGCAATCAGCCCCAGCATTTT
CDR3aa: CATSDPTGNGNQPQHF

v_gene: TRBV7-6
d_gene: -
abundance: -
j_gene: TRBJ1-4
CDR3nt: TGTGCCAGCAGCGGCGCCAGGGGATTGGGGGAAAAACTGTTTTTT
CDR3aa: CASSGARGLGEKLFF

v_gene: TRBV18
d_gene: TRBD1
abundance: -
j_gene: TRBJ1-2
CDR3nt: TGTGCCAGCTCACCACAAACAGGGGAGTATGGCTACACCTTC
CDR3aa: CASSPQTGEYGYTF

v_gene: TRBV5-8
d_gene: -
abundance: -
j_gene: TRBJ1-5
CDR3nt: TGTGCCAGCAGCTTAAAGAGGGGGGGCGGCAGACATCAGCCCCAGCATTTT
CDR3aa: CASSLKRGGGRHQPQHF

v_gene: TRBV29-1
d_gene: TRBD2
abundance: -
j_gene: TRBJ2-1
CDR3nt: TGCAGCGTGGGAGGCGGGACTAATCACAATGAGCAGTTCTTC
CDR3aa: CSVGGGTNHNEQFF

v_gene: TRBV5-1
d_gene: -
abundance: -
j_gene: TRBJ2-7
CDR3nt: TGCGCCAGCAGCTCGACAGGAGAGCCCTACGAGCAGTACTTC
CDR3aa: CASSSTGEPYEQYF

v_gene: TRBV20-1
d_gene: -
abundance: once
j_gene: TRBJ1-2
CDR3nt: TGCAGTGCTACCCCGTTTTCCGGCTACACCTTC
CDR3aa: CSATPFSGYTF

v_gene: TRBV6-2/TRBV6-3
d_gene: -
abundance: -
j_gene: TRBJ1-5
CDR3nt: TGTGCCAGCAGTTACTTGTCGGGATTCTGGGGCAATCAGCCCCAGCATTTT
CDR3aa: CASSYLSGFWGNQPQHF

v_gene: TRBV4-2
d_gene: -
abundance: -
j_gene: TRBJ2-2
CDR3nt: TGTGCCAGTACCGGGACTTCCACCGGGGAGCTGTTTTTT
CDR3aa: CASTGTSTGELFF

v_gene: TRBV7-9
d_gene: -
abundance: -
j_gene: TRBJ2-2
CDR3nt: TGTGCCAGCAGCCCGCGGGACTTCCCTTGGGGCACCGGGGAGCTGTTTTTT
CDR3aa: CASSPRDFPWGTGELFF

v_gene: TRBV4-2
d_gene: TRBD1
abundance: -
j_gene: TRBJ2-7
CDR3nt: TGTGCCAGCAGCCTTGGGACAGGGGCGTCCTACGAGCAGTACTTC
CDR3aa: CASSLGTGASYEQYF

v_gene: TRBV27
d_gene: TRBD2
abundance: -
j_gene: TRBJ2-7
CDR3nt: TGTGCCAGCAGACCCGGGACTAGCGGCTCCTACGAGCAGTACTTC
CDR3aa: CASRPGTSGSYEQYF

v_gene: TRBV5-1
d_gene: TRBD1
abundance: -
j_gene: TRBJ2-1
CDR3nt: TGCGCCAGCAGCTTGGTACCAGGGGGTAGAACGGGTGAGCAGTTCTTC
CDR3aa: CASSLVPGGRTGEQFF

v_gene: TRBV18
d_gene: TRBD1
abundance: -
j_gene: TRBJ1-1
CDR3nt: TGTGCCAGCTCACGGGGACAGGGGGCAGACACTGAAGCTTTCTTT
CDR3aa: CASSRGQGADTEAFF

v_gene: TRBV6-6
d_gene: -
abundance: -
j_gene: TRBJ2-1
CDR3nt: TGTGCCAGCAGCCGGCCCGGGGGCTACAATGAGCAGTTCTTC
CDR3aa: CASSRPGGYNEQFF

v_gene: TRBV5-8
d_gene: -
abundance: -
j_gene: TRBJ1-5
CDR3nt: TGTGCCAGCAGCTTGGCGGTGCCTCCCGCCTTCAATCAGCCCCAGCATTTT
CDR3aa: CASSLAVPPAFNQPQHF

v_gene: TRBV7-2
d_gene: -
abundance: -
j_gene: TRBJ1-1
CDR3nt: TGTGCCAGCAGCTTACTGGGCAGAAAGACTGAAGCTTTCTTT
CDR3aa: CASSLLGRKTEAFF

v_gene: TRBV29-1
d_gene: TRBD1
abundance: -
j_gene: TRBJ2-2
CDR3nt: TGCAGCGTTGGTGCTACAGGGGGCCGAAACACCGGGGAGCTGTTTTTT
CDR3aa: CSVGATGGRNTGELFF

v_gene: TRBV28
d_gene: TRBD2
abundance: -
j_gene: TRBJ2-1
CDR3nt: TGTGCCAGCAGTCTAGCGGGGAGCTCCTACAATGAGCAGTTCTTC
CDR3aa: CASSLAGSSYNEQFF

v_gene: TRBV19
d_gene: -
abundance: few
j_gene: TRBJ1-5
CDR3nt: TGTGCCAGTAGCAGTCAAGGCAATCAGCCCCAGCATTTT
CDR3aa: CASSSQGNQPQHF

v_gene: TRBV13
d_gene: TRBD1
abundance: -
j_gene: TRBJ2-7
CDR3nt: TGTGCCAGCAGCTATCGGACAGGGGCCTACGAGCAGTACTTC
CDR3aa: CASSYRTGAYEQYF

v_gene: TRBV4-3
d_gene: TRBD1
abundance: -
j_gene: TRBJ2-7
CDR3nt: TGCGCCAGCAGCCAAAGGACAGGGGCATACGAGCAGTACTTC
CDR3aa: CASSQRTGAYEQYF

v_gene: TRBV18
d_gene: -
abundance: -
j_gene: TRBJ1-1
CDR3nt: TGTGCCAGCTCACCACAGCCACTGGAAGCTTTCTTT
CDR3aa: CASSPQPLEAFF